The 27 T cell receptor beta chains below were found in one sample sequenced in a study of blood T cells in healthy people across ages. A sample-barcoded 5' primer and a J-beta primer mix were used in a second PCR of roughly 6 to 12 cycles. Using its own MiXCR run on the 5' RACE reads, TCRdb lists one record per CDR3 protein. The repertoire includes around 700,000 distinct CDR3 sequences, more than 20% of them detected once, and 9.4% sits in the top ten. This same sample was also taken into another study, of T cells of mothers and their children.

Specimen: blood. Receptors were obtained from a boy aged 10-17 years in good health.

This clonotype was detected only a few times. The chain links TRBV12-3 or TRBV12-4 to TRBJ2-6; weak D call: TRBD2 (6 bases). This CDR3 has 15 residues. V gave up 3 bases and J gave up 2 bases, with 8 bases separating them. The chain's CDR3 is CASSFWGAGANVLTF. The CDR3 coding sequence is TGTGCCAGCAGTTTCTGGGGGGCTGGGGCCAACGTCCTGACTTTC.

This sequence joins TRBV20-1 and TRBJ2-1; D unresolved. V lost 7 bases, J lost 0 bases, and 22 bases lay in between. The germline CDR1 and CDR2 sequences are DFQATT and SNEGSKA (reference sequence). This CDR3 comprises 17 residues. CDR3 protein: CSVNSPSSQSSYNEQFF. In nucleotides, the CDR3 is TGCAGTGTTAACTCTCCATCATCCCAGAGCTCCTACAATGAGCAGTTCTTC.

This clonotype was detected a few times. The J gene is TRBJ2-5, the V gene TRBV9, with D uncertain. The J call may be mistaken, given a closer DNA end match to TRBJ2-1. The CDR3 consists of 12 residues. Germline assignment: CDR1 SGDLS and CDR2 YYNGEE. The CDR3 reads CASRGLGNEQFF. The CDR3 coding sequence is TGTGCCAGCAGAGGTCTAGGAAATGAGCAGTTCTTC.

V usage is TRBV20-1 and J usage is TRBJ2-4, with 8 nucleotides matching TRBD2. Germline trimming cut 5 bases from V and 4 bases from J; bases unmatched to any gene: 10. Germline lookup yields CDR1 DFQATT and CDR2 SNEGSKA (reference sequence). The CDR3 totals 15 residues. The CDR3 bases are TGCAGTGCTGCGGGACTAGGACTACCAAAAAACATTCAGTACTTC. Translating it yields CSAAGLGLPKNIQYF.

This clonotype was seen more than once but under ten times. J is TRBJ1-1 and V is TRBV29-1, with D unresolved. The germline V and J ends were trimmed by 4 bases and 0 bases, with 12 bases remaining between them. CDR1 is SQVTM, CDR2 ANQGSEA, per germline. The CDR3 has 14 residues. CDR3 nucleotide sequence: TGCAGCGTTGCACCTTCAGGCATGAACACTGAAGCTTTCTTT. This gives the protein CSVAPSGMNTEAFF.

This sequence joins TRBV20-1 and TRBJ2-7; TRBD2 matches at 11 bases. The V and J ends lost 5 bases and 5 bases, in that order; junction bases with no gene match: 11. The germline V gene encodes CDR1 DFQATT and CDR2 SNEGSKA (reference sequence). The CDR3 loop spans 15 amino acids. The DNA of the CDR3 is TGCAGTGCTGGCGGGGGACTAGCGGAGTTGGACGAGCAGTACTTC. This translates into CSAGGGLAELDEQYF.

This chain links TRBV4-1 with TRBJ2-3; possibly TRBD2 for D (6 bases). Trimming left V 4 bases short and J 8 bases short, with 22 bases between. Germline CDR1 MGHRA, CDR2 YSYEKL. The CDR3 consists of 16 residues. CDR3 amino acids: CASSLNSGVRQGTQYF. The CDR3 DNA sequence: TGCGCCAGCAGCCTGAATAGCGGAGTTAGGCAAGGTACGCAGTATTTT.

This clonotype was recorded at least ten times. The DNA for the CDR3 is TGTGCCAGCAGCCAAACAGGGGTTTCGTACAATGAGCAGTTCTTC. Its translation is CASSQTGVSYNEQFF. J is TRBJ2-1 and V is TRBV6-2 or TRBV6-3, with 7 bases fitting TRBD1. The germline gives CDR1 MNHEY, CDR2 SVGEGT. The CDR3 length is 15 residues. With 6 bases clipped from V and 4 bases from J, the junction kept 9 bases outside the gene matches.

This clonotype was counted only a few times. The rearrangement links TRBV6-2 or TRBV6-3 to TRBJ2-1, with unresolved D. The germline gives CDR1 MNHEY, CDR2 SVGEGT. Trimming took off 7 bases at V and 2 bases at J, with 9 bases between the two ends. The CDR3 has 13 amino acids. Here the CDR3 reads CASIGSAYNEQFF. The CDR3 region has the DNA TGTGCCAGCATCGGGTCTGCCTACAATGAGCAGTTCTTC.

V and J are TRBV29-1 and TRBJ2-1; 8 bases match TRBD2. With V trimmed by 3 bases and J by 3 bases, 4 bases remained unmatched. CDR3 length equals 14 residues. CDR1 is SQVTM, CDR2 ANQGSEA, per germline. CDR3 region: CSVELAGFYNEQFF. Written as DNA, the CDR3 is TGCAGCGTTGAGCTAGCGGGCTTCTACAATGAGCAGTTCTTC.

This chain joins TRBV4-2 and TRBJ2-5, with a tentative D call TRBD2 (6 bases). The CDR3 runs to 15 residues. Trimming shortened V by 2 bases and J by 5 bases, and 15 bases separated the two germline ends. Germline V gives CDR1 LGHNA, CDR2 YNFKEQ. The CDR3 sequence: CASSQIGGTGETQYF. The DNA of the CDR3 is TGTGCCAGCAGCCAAATAGGCGGGACGGGGGAGACCCAGTACTTC.

J is TRBJ2-5 and V is TRBV11-2; D call uncertain. Germline V gene lookup returns CDR1 SGHAT and CDR2 FQNNGV. V was clipped by 0 bases and J by 0 bases, with 14 bases between them. CDR3 length equals 17 residues. CDR3 nucleotide sequence: TGTGCCAGCAGCTTAGATTTACAGCTTATTGACCAAGAGACCCAGTACTTC. Its protein is CASSLDLQLIDQETQYF.

The rearrangement joins TRBV7-3 to TRBJ2-3; D is possibly TRBD2 (6 bases). The CDR3 covers 14 residues. Germline V gene data show CDR1 as SGHTA and CDR2 as FQGTGA. V was cut by 6 bases and J by 5 bases, with 15 bases left in between. DNA for the CDR3: TGTGCCAGCAGTTCGGGGGTAGGAAAAGATACGCAGTATTTT. This encodes CASSSGVGKDTQYF.

A note on this clonotype: Relative to the germline gene, one junction end is altered; a read error may explain this. This sequence joins TRBV7-7 and TRBJ2-7; 8 bases match TRBD1. Germline V CDR1 and CDR2: SSHAT, FNYEAQ (reference sequence). The CDR3 has 14 residues. CDR3 sequence reads: CASSSGQAVGEQYF. In DNA form, the CDR3 reads TGTGCTAGCAGCTCGGGACAGGCGGTGGGCGAGCAGTACTTC.

CDR3 amino acids: CASSLAYRSTDTQYF. The DNA for the CDR3 is TGTGCCAGCAGTTTAGCCTACCGCAGCACAGATACGCAGTATTTT. The chain employs TRBV12-3 or TRBV12-4 and TRBJ2-3; D uncertain. This CDR3 contains 15 residues. V lost 0 bases to trimming and J lost 0 bases, with 7 bases between them.

This clonotype was found a few times. The junction shows a germline mismatch at one end, possibly a read error. The rearrangement joins TRBV5-1 to TRBJ2-5, with TRBD1 identical over 9 bases. Judging by the DNA end, TRBJ2-1 fits better; the J call may be wrong. The germline V gene has CDR1 SGHRS and CDR2 YFSETQ. The CDR3 spans 15 residues. CDR3 sequence: CASSLDRGSYDEQFF. CDR3 DNA: TGCGCCAGCAGCCTGGACAGGGGATCCTACGATGAGCAGTTCTTC.

V is TRBV12-3 or TRBV12-4 and J is TRBJ1-6; D perhaps matches TRBD1 (6 bases). The V and J ends lost 2 bases and 10 bases respectively, with 12 bases between them. There are 14 residues in the CDR3. CDR3 sequence: CASSLMGAGSPLHF. The CDR3, as DNA: TGTGCCAGCAGTTTAATGGGGGCGGGCTCACCCCTCCACTTT.

This clonotype was counted between two and nine times. The J gene is TRBJ2-3, the V gene TRBV5-5; TRBD2 agrees at 10 bases. Trimming at V came to 0 bases and at J to 8 bases, leaving 15 bases not matched to a gene. The CDR3 is 18 amino acids. Germline V gene data show CDR1 as SGHKS and CDR2 as YYEKEE (reference sequence). The CDR3 region has the DNA TGTGCCAGCAGCTTGGCTTCTAGCGGGGGATCCTCTCGAGGTACGCAGTATTTT. Its translation: CASSLASSGGSSRGTQYF.

This clonotype appeared a few times. The chain carries TRBV5-1 and TRBJ2-3; D might be TRBD2 (5 bases). Per germline, CDR1 SGHRS and CDR2 YFSETQ. The CDR3 contains 15 residues. V lost 1 base, J lost 1 base, and 10 bases lay in between. The DNA for the CDR3 is TGCGCCAGCAGCTTGTTGTTAGCGCGCACAGATACGCAGTATTTT. This sequence encodes CASSLLLARTDTQYF.

A few counts support this clonotype. J is TRBJ2-5 and V is TRBV24-1; D gene unclear. Germline lookup yields CDR1 KGHDR and CDR2 SFDVKD. Trimming took off 7 bases at V and 5 bases at J, with 16 bases between the two ends. The CDR3 consists of 14 residues. As DNA, the CDR3 is TGTGCCACCAGAGATAGACCCGGACGGGAGACCCAGTACTTC. This sequence encodes CATRDRPGRETQYF.

A word on this clonotype: With a much larger clone just one base away, this may be a read error. This chain connects TRBV12-3 or TRBV12-4 to TRBJ2-5; 12 bases align to TRBD2. The CDR3 has 14 amino acids. Trimming at V came to 6 bases and at J to 4 bases, leaving 3 bases not matched to a gene. CDR3 amino acids: CASRPGLAGETQYF. The CDR3 coding sequence is TGTGCCAGCAGACCGGGACTAGCGGGAGAGACCCAGTACTTC.

The chain employs TRBV6-2 or TRBV6-3 and TRBJ2-1; TRBD2 agrees at 7 bases. The V gene end was trimmed by 5 bases and the J gene end by 12 bases; junction bases not matched to a gene: 13. The CDR3 has 14 amino acids. The germline gives CDR1 MNHEY, CDR2 SVGEGT. CDR3 coding DNA: TGTGCCAGCAGTGTGGCGGGAGCGTCTCTACGGCAGTTCTTC. It encodes CASSVAGASLRQFF.

This clonotype occurred a few times. V usage is TRBV25-1 and J usage is TRBJ1-4; a possible D gene is TRBD1 (6 bases). Trimming left V 1 base short and J 8 bases short, with 14 bases between. From germline, CDR1 is MGHDK and CDR2 SYGVNS. The CDR3 sequence is 15 residues long. The CDR3 DNA reads as TGTGCCAGCAGTGAATTCAGGGGTAAGGAGGAAAAACTGTTTTTT. Encoded protein: CASSEFRGKEEKLFF.

The V and J genes are TRBV6-5 and TRBJ1-4; TRBD1 matches at 8 bases. Looked up from germline, CDR1 is MNHEY and CDR2 is SVGAGI. The CDR3 sequence is 17 residues long. J lost 8 bases, V lost 1 base, and 12 bases had no gene match. The DNA for the CDR3 is TGTGCCAGCAGTTACTGGCCGGACAGGGACGGGGAAGAAAAACTGTTTTTT. Its translation is CASSYWPDRDGEEKLFF.

With regard to this clonotype: This CDR3 fails to terminate in the conserved phenylalanine or tryptophan, so it likely reflects a read error. The chain recombines TRBV20-1 with TRBJ2-1, with unresolved D. V was clipped by 0 bases and J by 0 bases, with 12 bases between them. The CDR3 runs 16 residues. Germline V gene lookup returns CDR1 DFQATT and CDR2 SNEGSKA (reference sequence). In nucleotides, the CDR3 is TGCAGTGCTAGAGATGAGTTGGATCGCTCCTACAATGAGCAGTTCCTC. Amino acid sequence: CSARDELDRSYNEQFL.

This clonotype was seen a few times. The V gene is TRBV9, the J gene TRBJ1-1, with D perhaps TRBD1 (6 bases). V was pared by 3 bases and J by 3 bases, with 12 bases between. In germline, CDR1 is SGDLS, CDR2 YYNGEE. CDR3 length equals 14 residues. The CDR3 nucleotides are TGTGCCAGCAGCGCTGGGGACATGGACACTGAAGCTTTCTTT. Its translation: CASSAGDMDTEAFF.

The chain carries TRBV29-1 and TRBJ2-7, with D possibly matching TRBD2 (6 bases). Germline values: CDR1 SQVTM, CDR2 ANQGSEA. V gave up 7 bases and J gave up 3 bases, with 16 bases separating them. The CDR3 is 13 amino acids. The CDR3 bases are TGCAGCGCCATAATGGGGGGAAGCTACGAGCAGTACTTC. Translated: CSAIMGGSYEQYF.